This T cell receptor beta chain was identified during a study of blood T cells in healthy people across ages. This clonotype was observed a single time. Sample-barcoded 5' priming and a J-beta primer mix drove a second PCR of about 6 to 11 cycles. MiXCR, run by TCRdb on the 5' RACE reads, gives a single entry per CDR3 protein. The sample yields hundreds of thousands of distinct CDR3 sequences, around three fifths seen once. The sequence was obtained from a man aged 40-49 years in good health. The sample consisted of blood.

This CDR3 is CASSQLQGGSYEQYF. DNA for the CDR3: TGCGCCAGCAGCCAACTACAGGGAGGCTCCTACGAGCAGTACTTC. The gene calls are TRBV4-3 and TRBJ2-4; TRBD1 or TRBD2 may be the D gene (6 bases each). The J call may not be correct, given that the DNA end is closer to TRBJ2-7. From germline, CDR1 is LGHNA and CDR2 YSLEER. The CDR3 is made up of 15 amino acids.